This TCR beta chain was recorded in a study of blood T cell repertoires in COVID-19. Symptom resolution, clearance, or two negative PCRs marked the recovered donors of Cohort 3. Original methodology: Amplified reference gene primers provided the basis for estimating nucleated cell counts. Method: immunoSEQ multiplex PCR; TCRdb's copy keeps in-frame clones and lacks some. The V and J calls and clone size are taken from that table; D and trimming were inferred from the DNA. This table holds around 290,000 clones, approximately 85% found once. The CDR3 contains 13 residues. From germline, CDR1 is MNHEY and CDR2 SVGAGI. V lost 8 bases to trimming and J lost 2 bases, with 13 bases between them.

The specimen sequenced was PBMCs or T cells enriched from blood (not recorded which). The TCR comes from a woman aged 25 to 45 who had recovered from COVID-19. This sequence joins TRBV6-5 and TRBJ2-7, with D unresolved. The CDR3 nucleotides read TGTGCCAGCCGTATAGCAGCCCCCTACGAGCAGTACTTC. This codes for CASRIAAPYEQYF.